This T cell receptor (beta chain) was sequenced during a study of identical twins. Study-level findings and limits: Twins' surplus sharing was weaker for beta out-of-frame sequences.

V lost 7 bases and J lost 7, with 20 bases in between. Germline V gene sequence: CDR1 LNHDA, CDR2 SQIVND (reference sequence). There are 15 residues in the CDR3. There are a few counts of this clonotype. Its matching antigen is unknown. Each cDNA held unique molecular identifiers, and template switching gave it a universal primer site. Via MiXCR, TCRdb re-called the 5' RACE reads, giving one row per CDR3 protein. Of under 1 million distinct CDR3 sequences listed, about 12% are singletons. The data were also submitted as part of a second study, on yellow fever vaccine responses in identical twins. As reported in that work: Twins showed a vaccine T cell response that reportedly seemed partly convergent, partly personalized.

Specimen: PBMCs. The source is a woman younger than 35 in good health. V usage is TRBV19 and J usage is TRBJ1-3; D not certain. The CDR3 loop reads CASKPPGSLGNTIYF. CDR3 DNA: TGTGCCAGTAAGCCCCCCGGCAGCCTAGGGAACACCATATATTTT.